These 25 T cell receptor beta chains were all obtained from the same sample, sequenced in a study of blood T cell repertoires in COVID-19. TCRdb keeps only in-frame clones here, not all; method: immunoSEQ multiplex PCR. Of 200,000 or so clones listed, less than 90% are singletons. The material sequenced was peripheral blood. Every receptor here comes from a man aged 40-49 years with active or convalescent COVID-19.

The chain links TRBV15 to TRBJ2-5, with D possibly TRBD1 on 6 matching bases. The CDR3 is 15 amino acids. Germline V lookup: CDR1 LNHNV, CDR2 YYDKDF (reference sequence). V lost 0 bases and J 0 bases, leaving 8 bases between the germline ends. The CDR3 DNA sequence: TGTGCCACCAGCAGAGATAGGGGGTACCAAGAGACCCAGTACTTC. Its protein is CATSRDRGYQETQYF.

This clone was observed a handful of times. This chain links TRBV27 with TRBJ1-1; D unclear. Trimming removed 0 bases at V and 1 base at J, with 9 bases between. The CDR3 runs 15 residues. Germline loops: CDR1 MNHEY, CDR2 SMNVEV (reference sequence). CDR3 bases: TGTGCCAGCAGTTTATCCCAGACTCAGAACACTGAAGCTTTCTTT. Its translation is CASSLSQTQNTEAFF.

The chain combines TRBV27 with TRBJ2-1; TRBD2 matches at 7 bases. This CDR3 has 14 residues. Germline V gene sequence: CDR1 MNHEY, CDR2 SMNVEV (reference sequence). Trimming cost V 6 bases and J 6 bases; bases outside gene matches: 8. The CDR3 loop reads CASSSSRGSNEQFF. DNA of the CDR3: TGTGCCAGCAGCTCGTCTCGCGGGAGCAATGAGCAGTTCTTC.

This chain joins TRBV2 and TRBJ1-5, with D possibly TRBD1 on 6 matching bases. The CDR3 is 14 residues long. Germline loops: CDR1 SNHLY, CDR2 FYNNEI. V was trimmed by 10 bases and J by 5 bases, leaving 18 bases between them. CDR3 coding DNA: TGTGCCACCCGGCGGGGGCGCGCCGATCAGCCCCAGCATTTT. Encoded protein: CATRRGRADQPQHF.

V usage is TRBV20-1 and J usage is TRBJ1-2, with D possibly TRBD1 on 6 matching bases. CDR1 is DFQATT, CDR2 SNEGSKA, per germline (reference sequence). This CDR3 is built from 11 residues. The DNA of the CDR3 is TGCAGAGGGGGGGTAGGGGATGGCTACACCTTC. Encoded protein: CRGGVGDGYTF.

The CDR3: CASSLPSGDVYEQYF. The CDR3, as DNA: TGTGCCAGCAGCTTGCCCTCGGGGGACGTCTACGAGCAGTACTTC. The gene calls are TRBV5-8 and TRBJ2-7, with D tentatively TRBD2 (6 bases). The CDR3 runs 15 residues. The V gene lost 1 base and the J gene lost 3 bases, with 14 bases spanning the gap. Germline CDR1 is SGHTS and CDR2 is YDEGEE.

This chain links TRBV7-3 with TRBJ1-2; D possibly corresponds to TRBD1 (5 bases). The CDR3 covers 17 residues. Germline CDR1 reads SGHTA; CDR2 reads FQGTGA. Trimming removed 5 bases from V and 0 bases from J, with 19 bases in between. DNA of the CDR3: TGTGCCAGCAGCCCCACTCGGGGACTGAAAGCTAACTATGGCTACACCTTC. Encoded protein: CASSPTRGLKANYGYTF.

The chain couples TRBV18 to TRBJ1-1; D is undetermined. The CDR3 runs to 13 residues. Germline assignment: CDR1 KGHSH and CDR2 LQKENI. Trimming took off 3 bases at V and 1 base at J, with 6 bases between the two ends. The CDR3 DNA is TGTGCCAGCTCACCCCGGAGGAACACTGAAGCTTTCTTT. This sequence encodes CASSPRRNTEAFF.

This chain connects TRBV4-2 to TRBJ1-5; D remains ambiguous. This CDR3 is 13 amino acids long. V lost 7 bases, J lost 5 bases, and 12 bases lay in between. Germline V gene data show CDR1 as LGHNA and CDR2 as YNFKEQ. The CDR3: CASNMGGDQPQHF. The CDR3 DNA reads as TGTGCCAGCAATATGGGAGGCGATCAGCCCCAGCATTTT.

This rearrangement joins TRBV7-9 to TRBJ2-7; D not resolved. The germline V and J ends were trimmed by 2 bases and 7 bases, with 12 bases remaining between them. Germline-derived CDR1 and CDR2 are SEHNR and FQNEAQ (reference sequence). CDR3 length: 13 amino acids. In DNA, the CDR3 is TGTGCCAGCAGCTTAAGTTGGCAGATAGAGCAGTACTTC. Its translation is CASSLSWQIEQYF.

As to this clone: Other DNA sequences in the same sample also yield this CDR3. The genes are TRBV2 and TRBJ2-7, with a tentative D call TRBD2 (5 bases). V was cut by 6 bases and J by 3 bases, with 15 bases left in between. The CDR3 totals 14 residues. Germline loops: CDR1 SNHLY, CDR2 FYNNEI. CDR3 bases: TGTGCCAGCAGCGCCCGAGGGCAAGGCTACGAGCAGTACTTC. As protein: CASSARGQGYEQYF.

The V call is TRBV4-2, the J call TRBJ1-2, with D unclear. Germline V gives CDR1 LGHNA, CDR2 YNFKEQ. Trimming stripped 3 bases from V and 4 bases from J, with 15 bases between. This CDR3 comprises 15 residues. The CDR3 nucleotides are TGTGCCAGCAGCCACGATCTGGAGGGCATCTATGGCTACACCTTC. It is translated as CASSHDLEGIYGYTF.

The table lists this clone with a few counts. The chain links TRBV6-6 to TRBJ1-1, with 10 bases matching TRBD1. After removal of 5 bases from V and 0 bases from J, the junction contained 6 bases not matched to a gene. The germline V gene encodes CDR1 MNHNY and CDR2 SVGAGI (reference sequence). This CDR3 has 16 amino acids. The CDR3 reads CASSRRTGGLNTEAFF. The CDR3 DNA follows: TGTGCCAGCAGTCGAAGGACAGGGGGATTGAACACTGAAGCTTTCTTT.

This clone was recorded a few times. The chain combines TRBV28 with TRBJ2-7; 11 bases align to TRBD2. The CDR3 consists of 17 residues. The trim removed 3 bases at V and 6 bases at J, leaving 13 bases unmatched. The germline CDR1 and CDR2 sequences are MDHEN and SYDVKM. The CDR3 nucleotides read TGTGCCAGCAGTTTTGCAGGGTTCCGACTAGCGGGAAGCGAGCAGTACTTC. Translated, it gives CASSFAGFRLAGSEQYF.

CDR3 region: CAGGGEKLFF. For the CDR3, the DNA is TGTGCCGGGGGGGGAGAAAAACTGTTTTTT. The chain uses TRBV28 and TRBJ1-4, with a possible D match to TRBD1 (5 bases). Deletions cut 11 bases from V and 8 bases from J, with 9 bases between. Germline V lookup: CDR1 MDHEN, CDR2 SYDVKM. The CDR3 totals 10 residues.

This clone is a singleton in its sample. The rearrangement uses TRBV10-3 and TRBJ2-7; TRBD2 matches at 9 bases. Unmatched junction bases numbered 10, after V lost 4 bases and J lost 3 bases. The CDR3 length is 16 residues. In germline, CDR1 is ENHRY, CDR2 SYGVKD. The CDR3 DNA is TGTGCCATCAGTGGGGCGATAGCGGGAGAAAGCTACGAGCAGTACTTC. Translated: CAISGAIAGESYEQYF.

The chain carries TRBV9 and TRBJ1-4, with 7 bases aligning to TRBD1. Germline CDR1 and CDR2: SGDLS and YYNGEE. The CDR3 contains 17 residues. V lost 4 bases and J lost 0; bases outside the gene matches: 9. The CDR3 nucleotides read TGTGCCAGCAGCCCGCAGACAGGGACGACAACTAATGAAAAACTGTTTTTT. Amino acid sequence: CASSPQTGTTTNEKLFF.

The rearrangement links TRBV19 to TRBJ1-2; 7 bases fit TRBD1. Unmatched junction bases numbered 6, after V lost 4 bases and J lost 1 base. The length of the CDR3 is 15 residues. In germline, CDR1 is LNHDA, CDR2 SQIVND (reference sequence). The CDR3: CASSKGTDGNYGYTF. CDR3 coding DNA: TGTGCCAGTAGTAAAGGGACAGACGGTAACTATGGCTACACCTTC.

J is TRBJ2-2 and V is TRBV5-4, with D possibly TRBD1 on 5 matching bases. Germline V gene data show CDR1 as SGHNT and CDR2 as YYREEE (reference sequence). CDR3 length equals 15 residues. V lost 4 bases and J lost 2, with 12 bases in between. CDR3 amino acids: CASSPTELNTGELFF. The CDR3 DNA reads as TGTGCCAGCAGCCCGACAGAGTTAAACACCGGGGAGCTGTTTTTT.

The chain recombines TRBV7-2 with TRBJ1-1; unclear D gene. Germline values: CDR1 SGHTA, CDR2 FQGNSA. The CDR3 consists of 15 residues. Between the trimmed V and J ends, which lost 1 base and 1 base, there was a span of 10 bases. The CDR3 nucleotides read TGTGCCAGCAGCTTAGGTGGCAGGCAGAACACTGAAGCTTTCTTT. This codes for CASSLGGRQNTEAFF.

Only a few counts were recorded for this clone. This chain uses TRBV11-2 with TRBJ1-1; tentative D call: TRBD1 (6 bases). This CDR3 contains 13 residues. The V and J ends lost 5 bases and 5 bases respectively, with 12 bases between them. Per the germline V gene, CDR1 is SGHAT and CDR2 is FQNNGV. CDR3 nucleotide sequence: TGTGCCAGCAGCATCGGGACACAGACTGAAGCTTTCTTT. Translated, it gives CASSIGTQTEAFF.

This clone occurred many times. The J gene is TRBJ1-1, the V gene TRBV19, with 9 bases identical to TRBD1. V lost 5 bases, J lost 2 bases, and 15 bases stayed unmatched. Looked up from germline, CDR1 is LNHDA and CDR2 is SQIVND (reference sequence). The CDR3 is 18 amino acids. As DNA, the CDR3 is TGTGCCAGTAGTTCCCGGGACAGGGTGGTTCAGAAAAACACTGAAGCTTTCTTT. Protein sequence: CASSSRDRVVQKNTEAFF.

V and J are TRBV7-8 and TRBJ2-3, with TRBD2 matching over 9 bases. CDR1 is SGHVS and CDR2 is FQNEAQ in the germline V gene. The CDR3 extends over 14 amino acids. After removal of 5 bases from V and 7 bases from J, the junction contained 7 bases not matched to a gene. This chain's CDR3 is CASSRSGGSNTQYF. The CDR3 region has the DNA TGTGCCAGCAGCCGAAGCGGGGGGAGTAATACGCAGTATTTT.

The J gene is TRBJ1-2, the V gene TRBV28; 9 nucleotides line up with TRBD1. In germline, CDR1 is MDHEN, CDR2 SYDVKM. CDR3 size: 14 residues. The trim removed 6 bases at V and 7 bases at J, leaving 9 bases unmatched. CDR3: CASRPTTGGAGYTF. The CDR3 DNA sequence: TGTGCCAGCAGACCAACTACAGGGGGCGCTGGCTACACCTTC.

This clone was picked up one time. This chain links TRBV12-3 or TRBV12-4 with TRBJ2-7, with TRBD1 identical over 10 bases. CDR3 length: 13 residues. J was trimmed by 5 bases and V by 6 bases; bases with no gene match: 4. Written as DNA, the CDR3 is TGTGCCAGCAGCCCCGGGACAGGGGACGAGCAGTACTTC. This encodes CASSPGTGDEQYF.